One sample yielded the 13 T cell receptor beta chains listed below, sequenced in a study of T cells in Graves' hyperthyroidism and ophthalmopathy. Template material for amplifying TCR beta CDR3 regions consisted of RNA transcripts. With the HTBI primer set, the TCR CDR3 went through a first round of RT-PCR. Each CDR3 protein gets one entry after TCRdb re-called the multiplex PCR reads with MiXCR. This table has about 270,000 distinct CDR3 sequences, around 20% appearing once. Sequenced: blood. These receptors originate from a man aged 30 to 39 with Graves' ophthalmopathy.

This clonotype was counted ten times or more. This chain uses TRBV11-2 with TRBJ2-5; tentatively, D is TRBD1 or TRBD2 (5 bases each). The CDR3 runs 13 residues. V was trimmed by 5 bases and J by 2 bases, leaving 9 bases between them. Looked up from germline, CDR1 is SGHAT and CDR2 is FQNNGV. The chain's CDR3 is CASSTGRQETQYF. As DNA, the CDR3 is TGTGCCAGCAGCACGGGACGGCAAGAGACCCAGTACTTC.

Many counts were recorded for this clonotype. The CDR3 DNA is TGTGCCAGCAGGGACGACAGGGGGCACGCTTTCTTT. This sequence encodes CASRDDRGHAFF. The chain joins TRBV2 to TRBJ1-1, with TRBD1 matching over 10 bases. Germline trimming cut 6 bases from V and 11 bases from J; bases unmatched to any gene: 6. The CDR3 contains 12 residues. Germline CDR1 and CDR2: SNHLY and FYNNEI.

This clonotype has only a few counts. The genes are TRBV5-1 and TRBJ2-2; tentatively, D is TRBD1 (5 bases). CDR3 length: 19 amino acids. From germline, CDR1 is SGHRS and CDR2 YFSETQ. Trimming left V 3 bases short and J 0 bases short, with 21 bases between. The CDR3 loop reads CASSSDSALPVANTGELFF. CDR3 DNA sequence: TGCGCCAGCAGCTCTGACAGTGCTCTCCCCGTAGCGAACACCGGGGAGCTGTTTTTT.

This clonotype has only a few counts. The genes are TRBV9 and TRBJ1-6; the D is unclear. From germline, CDR1 is SGDLS and CDR2 YYNGEE. The CDR3 consists of 12 residues. Trimming shortened V by 0 bases and J by 8 bases, and 3 bases separated the two germline ends. CDR3 region: CASSVADSPLHF. CDR3 nucleotides: TGTGCCAGCAGCGTAGCGGATTCACCCCTCCACTTT.

This clonotype was picked up a small number of times. J is TRBJ2-2 and V is TRBV29-1, with 7 bases matching TRBD2. There are 14 residues in the CDR3. The germline CDR1 and CDR2 sequences are SQVTM and ANQGSEA. The trim removed 5 bases at V and 3 bases at J, leaving 6 bases unmatched. The CDR3 bases are TGCAGCGTTAGACAGCGGGGTTACACCGGGGAGCTGTTTTTT. Protein product: CSVRQRGYTGELFF.

Remarks on this clonotype: This may stem from a read error, because a much larger clone lies one nucleotide away. The rearrangement links TRBV28 to TRBJ2-1; possible D gene TRBD1, 5 bases. Germline assignment: CDR1 MDHEN and CDR2 SYDVKM. There are 14 residues in the CDR3. V was cut by 7 bases and J by 4 bases, with 14 bases left in between. CDR3 in amino acids: CASTTQTEYNEQFF. The CDR3, as DNA: TGTGCCAGCACAACTCAGACAGAGTACAATGAGCAGTTCTTC.

This clonotype occurred many times. The rearrangement joins TRBV28 to TRBJ2-5; D may be TRBD1 or TRBD2 (5 bases each). This CDR3 spans 16 amino acids. Trimming pared 7 bases from V and 5 bases from J, leaving 23 bases between. Germline V gene data show CDR1 as MDHEN and CDR2 as SYDVKM. Here the CDR3 DNA reads TGTGCCAGCATCCCAACGGGGCAGGGAAGTTCGGAGACCCAGTACTTC. As protein: CASIPTGQGSSETQYF. Full variable domain (rest looked up from reference TRBV28 and TRBJ2-5): DVKVTQSSRYLVKRTGEKVFLECVQDMDHENMFWYRQDPGLGLRLIYFSYDVKMKEKGDIPEGYSVSREKKERFSLILESASTNQTSMYLCASIPTGQGSSETQYFGPGTRLLVL.

The chain links TRBV7-9 to TRBJ1-1; 9 bases are a match to TRBD1. V was pared by 7 bases and J by 6 bases, with 9 bases of the junction left unmatched. Germline loops: CDR1 SEHNR, CDR2 FQNEAQ (reference sequence). The CDR3 totals 14 residues. The CDR3 DNA reads as TGTGCCAGCAACCTACAGGACAGGGGCGCTGAAGCTTTCTTT. It codes for CASNLQDRGAEAFF.

This clonotype was detected a few times. The V gene is TRBV28, the J gene TRBJ2-7; D possibly corresponds to TRBD2 (5 bases). This CDR3 has 13 amino acids. V was trimmed by 3 bases and J by 6 bases, leaving 12 bases between them. Germline V lookup: CDR1 MDHEN, CDR2 SYDVKM. This CDR3 is CASSFGVPPEQYF. DNA for the CDR3: TGTGCCAGCAGTTTCGGGGTCCCACCCGAGCAGTACTTC.

This clonotype was found a few times. The chain links TRBV24-1 to TRBJ2-1; perhaps TRBD2 as D (6 bases). The CDR3 consists of 14 residues. The germline V gene has CDR1 KGHDR and CDR2 SFDVKD. V lost 4 bases and J lost 9, with 15 bases in between. This CDR3 reads CATSEAGTGGEQFF. In DNA form, the CDR3 reads TGTGCCACCAGTGAAGCCGGGACCGGGGGTGAGCAGTTCTTC.

This clonotype was seen ten or more times. This chain connects TRBV2 to TRBJ1-5; D may be TRBD1 (6 bases). Germline loops: CDR1 SNHLY, CDR2 FYNNEI. CDR3 length: 14 amino acids. V dropped 6 bases and J dropped 3 bases, with 12 bases sitting between them. This CDR3 reads CASSVTGPNQPQHF. The CDR3 DNA sequence: TGTGCCAGCAGCGTTACAGGGCCCAATCAGCCCCAGCATTTT.

The V gene is TRBV4-2, the J gene TRBJ2-5, with D perhaps being TRBD1 or TRBD2 (6 bases each). The V gene's germline CDR1 is LGHNA and CDR2 YNFKEQ. The CDR3 contains 14 residues. Trimming cost V 4 bases and J 5 bases, with 14 bases left between them. This CDR3 is CASSPLRGDETQYF. CDR3 DNA: TGTGCCAGCAGCCCCTTGAGGGGGGACGAGACCCAGTACTTC.

The V gene is TRBV20-1, the J gene TRBJ2-7; 9 nucleotides align to TRBD2. CDR3 length equals 14 residues. Germline V lookup: CDR1 DFQATT, CDR2 SNEGSKA (reference sequence). V dropped 0 bases and J dropped 1; count of bases not matched to a gene: 1. CDR3 sequence reads: CSARDLAGSYEQYF. The CDR3 DNA sequence: TGCAGTGCTAGAGATCTAGCGGGGTCCTACGAGCAGTACTTC.